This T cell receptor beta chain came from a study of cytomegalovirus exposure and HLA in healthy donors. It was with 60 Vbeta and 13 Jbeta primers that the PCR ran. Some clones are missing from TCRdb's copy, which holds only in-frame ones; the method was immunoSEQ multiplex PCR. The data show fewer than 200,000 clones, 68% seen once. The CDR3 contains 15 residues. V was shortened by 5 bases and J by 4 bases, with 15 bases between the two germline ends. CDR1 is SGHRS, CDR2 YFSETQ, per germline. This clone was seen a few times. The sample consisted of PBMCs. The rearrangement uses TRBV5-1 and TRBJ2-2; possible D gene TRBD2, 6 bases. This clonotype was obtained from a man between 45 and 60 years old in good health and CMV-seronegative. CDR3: CASRPGGTITGELFF. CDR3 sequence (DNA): TGCGCCAGCAGGCCCGGGGGAACGATCACCGGGGAGCTGTTTTTT.